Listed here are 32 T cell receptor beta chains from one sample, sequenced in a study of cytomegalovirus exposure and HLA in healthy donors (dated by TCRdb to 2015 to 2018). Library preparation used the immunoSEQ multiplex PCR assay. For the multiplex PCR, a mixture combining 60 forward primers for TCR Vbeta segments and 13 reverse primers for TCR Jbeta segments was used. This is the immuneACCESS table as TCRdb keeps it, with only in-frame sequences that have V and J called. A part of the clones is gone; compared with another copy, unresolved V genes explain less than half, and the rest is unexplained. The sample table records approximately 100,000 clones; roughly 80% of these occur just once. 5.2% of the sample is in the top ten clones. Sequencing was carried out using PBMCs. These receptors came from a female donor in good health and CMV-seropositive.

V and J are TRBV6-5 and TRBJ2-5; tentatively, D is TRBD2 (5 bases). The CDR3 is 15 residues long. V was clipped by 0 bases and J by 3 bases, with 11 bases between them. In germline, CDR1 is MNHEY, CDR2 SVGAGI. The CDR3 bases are TGTGCCAGCAGTTACTCTGGACCGAGGGAAGAGACCCAGTACTTC. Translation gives CASSYSGPREETQYF.

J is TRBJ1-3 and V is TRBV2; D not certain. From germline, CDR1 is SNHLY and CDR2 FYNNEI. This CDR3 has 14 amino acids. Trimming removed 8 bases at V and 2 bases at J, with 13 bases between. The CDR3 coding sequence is TGTGCCAGCGGAGCCCATCGCACTGGAAACACCATATATTTT. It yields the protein CASGAHRTGNTIYF.

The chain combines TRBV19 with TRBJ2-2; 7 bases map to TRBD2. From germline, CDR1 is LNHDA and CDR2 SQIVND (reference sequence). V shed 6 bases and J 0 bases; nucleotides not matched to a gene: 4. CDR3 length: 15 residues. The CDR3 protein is CASSPGLPNTGELFF. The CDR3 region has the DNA TGTGCCAGTAGCCCGGGACTACCGAACACCGGGGAGCTGTTTTTT.

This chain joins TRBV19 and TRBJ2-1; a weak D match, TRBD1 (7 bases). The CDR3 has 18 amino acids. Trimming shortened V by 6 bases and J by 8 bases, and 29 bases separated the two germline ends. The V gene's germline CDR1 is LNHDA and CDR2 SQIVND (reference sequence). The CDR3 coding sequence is TGTGCCAGTAGCTTTTTGGAGGGGGCGCACGAGTATTTCCATGAGCAGTTCTTC. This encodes CASSFLEGAHEYFHEQFF.

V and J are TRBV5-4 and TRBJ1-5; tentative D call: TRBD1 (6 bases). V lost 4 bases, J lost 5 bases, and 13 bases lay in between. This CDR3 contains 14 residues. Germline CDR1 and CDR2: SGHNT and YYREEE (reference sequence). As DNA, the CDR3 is TGTGCCAGCAGCCTAGTGGGGGCTGATCAGCCCCAGCATTTT. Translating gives CASSLVGADQPQHF.

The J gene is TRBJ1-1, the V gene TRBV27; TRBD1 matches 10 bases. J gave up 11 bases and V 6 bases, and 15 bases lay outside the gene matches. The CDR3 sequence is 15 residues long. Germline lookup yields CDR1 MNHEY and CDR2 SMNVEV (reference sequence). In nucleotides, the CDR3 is TGTGCCAGCAGCTCAACCGGGACAGGGGTAATATGGGCTTTCTTT. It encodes CASSSTGTGVIWAFF.

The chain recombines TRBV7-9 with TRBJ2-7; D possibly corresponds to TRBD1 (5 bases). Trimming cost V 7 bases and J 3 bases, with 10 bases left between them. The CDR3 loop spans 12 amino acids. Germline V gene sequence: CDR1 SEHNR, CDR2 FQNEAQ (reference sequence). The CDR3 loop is CASNRNSYEQYF. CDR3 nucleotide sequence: TGTGCCAGCAACAGGAACAGCTACGAGCAGTACTTC. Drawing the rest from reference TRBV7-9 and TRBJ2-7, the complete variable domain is DTGVSQNPRHKITKRGQNVTFRCDPISEHNRLYWYRQTLGQGPEFLTYFQNEAQLEKSRLLSDRFSAERPKGSFSTLEIQRTEQGDSAMYLCASNRNSYEQYFGPGTRLTVT.

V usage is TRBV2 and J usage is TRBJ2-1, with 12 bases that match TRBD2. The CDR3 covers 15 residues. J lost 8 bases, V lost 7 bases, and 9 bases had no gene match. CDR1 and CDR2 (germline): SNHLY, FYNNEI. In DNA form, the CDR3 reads TGTGCCAGCAATTTACTAGCGGGAGGAATCTATGAGCAGTTCTTC. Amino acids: CASNLLAGGIYEQFF. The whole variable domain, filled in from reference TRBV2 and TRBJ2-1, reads EPEVTQTPSHQVTQMGQEVILRCVPISNHLYFYWYRQILGQKVEFLVSFYNNEISEKSEIFDDQFSVERPDGSNFTLKIRSTKLEDSAMYFCASNLLAGGIYEQFFGPGTRLTVL.

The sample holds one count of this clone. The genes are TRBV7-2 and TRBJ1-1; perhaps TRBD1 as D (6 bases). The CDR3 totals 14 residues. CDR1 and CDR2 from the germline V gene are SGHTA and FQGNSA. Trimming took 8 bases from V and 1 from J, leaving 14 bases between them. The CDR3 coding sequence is TGTGCCAGCGCCTGGACCAGGGGGAACACTGAAGCTTTCTTT. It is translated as CASAWTRGNTEAFF. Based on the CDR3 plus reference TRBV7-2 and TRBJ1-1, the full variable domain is GAGVSQSPSNKVTEKGKDVELRCDPISGHTALYWYRQSLGQGLEFLIYFQGNSAPDKSGLPSDRFSAERTGGSVSTLTIQRTQQEDSAVYLCASAWTRGNTEAFFGQGTRLTVV.

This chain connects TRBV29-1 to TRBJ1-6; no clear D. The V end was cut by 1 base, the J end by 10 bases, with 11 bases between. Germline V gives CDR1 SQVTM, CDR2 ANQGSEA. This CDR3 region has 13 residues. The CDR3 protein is CSVEVTEGSPLHF. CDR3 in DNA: TGCAGCGTTGAAGTCACGGAGGGCTCACCCCTCCACTTT. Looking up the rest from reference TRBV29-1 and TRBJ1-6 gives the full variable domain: SAVISQKPSRDICQRGTSLTIQCQVDSQVTMMFWYRQQPGQSLTLIATANQGSEATYESGFVIDKFPISRPNLTFSTLTVSNMSPEDSSIYLCSVEVTEGSPLHFGNGTRLTVT.

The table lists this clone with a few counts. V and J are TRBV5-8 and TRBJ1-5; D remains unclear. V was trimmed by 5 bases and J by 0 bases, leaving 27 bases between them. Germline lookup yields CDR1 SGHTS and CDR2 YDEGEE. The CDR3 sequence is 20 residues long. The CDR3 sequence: CASSFAGAHMIYYSNQPQHF. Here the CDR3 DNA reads TGTGCCAGCAGTTTCGCTGGTGCCCACATGATATACTATAGCAATCAGCCCCAGCATTTT.

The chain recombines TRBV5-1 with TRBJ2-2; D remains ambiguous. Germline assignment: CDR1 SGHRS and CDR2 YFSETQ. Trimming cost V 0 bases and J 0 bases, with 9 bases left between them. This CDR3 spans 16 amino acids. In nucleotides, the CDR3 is TGCGCCAGCAGCTTGGAATGGCAGACGAACACCGGGGAGCTGTTTTTT. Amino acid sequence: CASSLEWQTNTGELFF.

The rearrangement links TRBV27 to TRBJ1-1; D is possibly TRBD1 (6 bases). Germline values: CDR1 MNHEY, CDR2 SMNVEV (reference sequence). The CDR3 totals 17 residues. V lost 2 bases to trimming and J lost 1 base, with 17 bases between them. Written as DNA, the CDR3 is TGTGCCAGCAGTTTAAGGACCTCGGGACACAAGAACACTGAAGCTTTCTTT. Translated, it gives CASSLRTSGHKNTEAFF.

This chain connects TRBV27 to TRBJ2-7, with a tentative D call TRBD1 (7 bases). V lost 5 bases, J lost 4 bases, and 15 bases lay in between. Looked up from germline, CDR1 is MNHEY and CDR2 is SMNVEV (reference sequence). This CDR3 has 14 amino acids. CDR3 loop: CASSLAYRGYEQYF. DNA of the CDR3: TGTGCCAGCAGTCTAGCGTACAGGGGATACGAGCAGTACTTC.

The CDR3 coding sequence is TGCGCCAGCAGCCCACAGGTCCCTATCGGCCACTTGTTTTTT. It encodes CASSPQVPIGHLFF. The chain carries TRBV4-1 and TRBJ1-4; possible D gene TRBD1, 5 bases. CDR3 size: 14 residues. CDR1 is MGHRA and CDR2 is YSYEKL in the germline V gene. Deletions cut 4 bases from V and 15 bases from J, with 21 bases between.

CDR3 in DNA: TGTGCCAGCAGAACCGGGACTAGCGGGAGGGGGATAAATGAGCAGTTCTTC. Its protein product is CASRTGTSGRGINEQFF. The chain uses TRBV2 and TRBJ2-1, with 16 bases aligning to TRBD2. The CDR3 length is 17 residues. Germline V gene lookup returns CDR1 SNHLY and CDR2 FYNNEI. V was pared by 6 bases and J by 7 bases, with 9 bases of the junction left unmatched.

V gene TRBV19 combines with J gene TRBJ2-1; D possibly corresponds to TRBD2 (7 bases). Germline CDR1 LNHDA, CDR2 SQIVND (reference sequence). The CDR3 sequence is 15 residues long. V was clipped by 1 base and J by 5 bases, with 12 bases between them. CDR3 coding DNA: TGTGCCAGTAGTATAGGGGGGGGCGGGCACAATGAGCAGTTCTTC. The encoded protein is CASSIGGGGHNEQFF.

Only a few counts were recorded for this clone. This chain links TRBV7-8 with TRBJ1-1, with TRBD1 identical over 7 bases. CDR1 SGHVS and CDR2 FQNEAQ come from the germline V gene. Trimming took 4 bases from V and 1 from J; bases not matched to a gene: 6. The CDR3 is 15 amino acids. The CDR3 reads CASSSTGVANTEAFF. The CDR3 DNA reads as TGTGCCAGCAGCTCCACAGGGGTGGCGAACACTGAAGCTTTCTTT.

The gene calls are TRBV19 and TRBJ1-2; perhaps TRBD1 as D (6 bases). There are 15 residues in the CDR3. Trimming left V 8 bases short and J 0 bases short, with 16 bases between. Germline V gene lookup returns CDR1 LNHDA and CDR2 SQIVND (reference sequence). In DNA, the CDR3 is TGTGCCAGTCGACTCCGGGACATCACTAACTATGGCTACACCTTC. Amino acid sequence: CASRLRDITNYGYTF.

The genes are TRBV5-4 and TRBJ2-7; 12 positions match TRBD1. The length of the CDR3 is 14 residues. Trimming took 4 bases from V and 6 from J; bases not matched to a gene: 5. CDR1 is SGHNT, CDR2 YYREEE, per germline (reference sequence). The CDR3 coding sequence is TGTGCCAGCAGCAAGGGACAGGGGGCCCTCGAGCAGTACTTC. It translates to CASSKGQGALEQYF. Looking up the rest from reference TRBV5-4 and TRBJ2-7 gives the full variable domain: ETGVTQSPTHLIKTRGQQVTLRCSSQSGHNTVSWYQQALGQGPQFIFQYYREEENGRGNFPPRFSGLQFPNYSSELNVNALELDDSALYLCASSKGQGALEQYFGPGTRLTVT.

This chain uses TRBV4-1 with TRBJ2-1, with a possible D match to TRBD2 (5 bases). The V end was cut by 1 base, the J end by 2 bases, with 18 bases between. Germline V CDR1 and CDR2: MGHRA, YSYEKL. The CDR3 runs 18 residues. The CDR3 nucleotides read TGCGCCAGCAGCCAAGGATTGGTGAGGGTTTCAACCTACAATGAGCAGTTCTTC. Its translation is CASSQGLVRVSTYNEQFF.

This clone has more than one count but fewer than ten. The CDR3 nucleotides are TGTGCCAGCAGCCCTAGCGGGGGGGGAGTAAATGAGCAGTTCTTC. Its translation: CASSPSGGGVNEQFF. V and J are TRBV7-9 and TRBJ2-1; 12 nucleotides agree with TRBD2. CDR3 length: 15 amino acids. With V trimmed by 5 bases and J by 7 bases, 6 bases remained unmatched. Germline CDR1 reads SEHNR; CDR2 reads FQNEAQ (reference sequence).

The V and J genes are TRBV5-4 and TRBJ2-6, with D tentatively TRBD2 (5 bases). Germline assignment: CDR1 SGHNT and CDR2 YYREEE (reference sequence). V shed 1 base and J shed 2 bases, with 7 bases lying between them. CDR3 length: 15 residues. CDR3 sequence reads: CASSLTGTGANVLTF. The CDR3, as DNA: TGTGCCAGCAGCTTGACGGGGACTGGGGCCAACGTCCTGACTTTC.

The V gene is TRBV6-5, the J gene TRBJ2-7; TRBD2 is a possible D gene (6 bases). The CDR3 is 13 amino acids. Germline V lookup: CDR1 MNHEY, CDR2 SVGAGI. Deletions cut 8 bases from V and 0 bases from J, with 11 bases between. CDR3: CASRGIRSYEQYF. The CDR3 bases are TGTGCCAGCCGCGGGATTCGCTCCTACGAGCAGTACTTC.

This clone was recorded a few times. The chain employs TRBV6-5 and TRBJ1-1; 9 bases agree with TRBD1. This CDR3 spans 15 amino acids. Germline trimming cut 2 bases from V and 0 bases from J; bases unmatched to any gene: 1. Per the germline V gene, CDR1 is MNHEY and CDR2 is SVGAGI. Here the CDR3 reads CASSYGDRVNTEAFF. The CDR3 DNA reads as TGTGCCAGCAGTTACGGGGACAGGGTGAACACTGAAGCTTTCTTT.

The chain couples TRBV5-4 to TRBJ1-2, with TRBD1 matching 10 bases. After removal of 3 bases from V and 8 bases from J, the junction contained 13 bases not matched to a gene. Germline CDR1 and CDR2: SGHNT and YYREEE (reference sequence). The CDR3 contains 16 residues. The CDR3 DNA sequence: TGTGCCAGCAGCTCTCCAGACGGACAGGGGGGTGAGGGCTACACCTTC. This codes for CASSSPDGQGGEGYTF.

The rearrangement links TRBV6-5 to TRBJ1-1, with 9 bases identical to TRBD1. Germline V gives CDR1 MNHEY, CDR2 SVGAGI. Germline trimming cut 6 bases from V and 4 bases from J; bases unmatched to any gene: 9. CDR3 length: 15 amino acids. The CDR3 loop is CASRGIQGALTEAFF. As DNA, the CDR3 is TGTGCCAGCAGGGGGATACAGGGGGCCCTCACTGAAGCTTTCTTT.

The CDR3 loop is CAARGQGIVGYTF. The CDR3 DNA reads as TGTGCCGCACGGGGACAGGGGATTGTTGGCTACACCTTC. The V gene is TRBV6-5, the J gene TRBJ1-2, with 10 nucleotides matching TRBD1. The CDR3 runs 13 residues. Germline CDR1 MNHEY, CDR2 SVGAGI. With V trimmed by 11 bases and J by 7 bases, 10 bases remained unmatched.

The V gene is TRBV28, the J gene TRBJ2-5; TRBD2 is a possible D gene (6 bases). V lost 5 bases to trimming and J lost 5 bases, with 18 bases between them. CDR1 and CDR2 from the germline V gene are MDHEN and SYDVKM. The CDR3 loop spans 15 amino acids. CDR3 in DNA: TGTGCCAGCAGTCCCGCGGGGAGGCCCCGGGAGACCCAGTACTTC. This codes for CASSPAGRPRETQYF.

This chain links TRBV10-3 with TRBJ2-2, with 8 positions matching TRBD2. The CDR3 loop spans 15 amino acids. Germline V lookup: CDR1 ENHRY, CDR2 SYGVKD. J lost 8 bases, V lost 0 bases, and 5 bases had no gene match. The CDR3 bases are TGTGCCATCAGTGAGTCGAGCGGGGGCCGAGGGGAGCTGTTTTTT. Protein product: CAISESSGGRGELFF.

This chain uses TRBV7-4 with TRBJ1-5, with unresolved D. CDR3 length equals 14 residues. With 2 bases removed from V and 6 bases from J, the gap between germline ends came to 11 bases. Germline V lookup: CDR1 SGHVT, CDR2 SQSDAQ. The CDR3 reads CASSLSAVFQPQHF. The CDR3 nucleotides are TGTGCCAGCAGCTTATCCGCGGTTTTTCAGCCCCAGCATTTT.

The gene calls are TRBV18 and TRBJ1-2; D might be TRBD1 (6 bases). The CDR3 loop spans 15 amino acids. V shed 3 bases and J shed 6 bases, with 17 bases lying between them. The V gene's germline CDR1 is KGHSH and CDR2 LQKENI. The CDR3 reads CASSPWDKGQDGYTF. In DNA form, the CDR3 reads TGTGCCAGCTCACCCTGGGACAAAGGGCAGGATGGCTACACCTTC. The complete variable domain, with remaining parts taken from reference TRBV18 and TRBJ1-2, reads NAGVMQNPRHLVRRRGQEARLRCSPMKGHSHVYWYRQLPEEGLKFMVYLQKENIIDESGMPKERFSAEFPKEGPSILRIQQVVRGDSAAYFCASSPWDKGQDGYTFGSGTRLTVV.